A single sample gave rise to the 17 T cell receptor beta chains below, sequenced in a study of OX40 agonist ivuxolimab in advanced cancers. Libraries were built with the immunoSEQ multiplex PCR assay. TCRdb re-hosts the immuneACCESS table, in-frame sequences only. Its copies lack some clones; in the studies checked, an unresolved V gene accounts for under half of them, and the cause for the rest is not known. Here the sample has tens of thousands of clones; about 86% occur a single time. Less than 35% of the sample comes from the top ten. Specimen: CD4+ or CD8+ T cells sorted from blood, collected in a trial of the OX40 agonist ivuxolimab. These receptors were obtained from an adult with an advanced solid tumor such as melanoma, head and neck, liver or kidney cancer.

The rearrangement links TRBV7-8 to TRBJ2-5; 12 nucleotides agree with TRBD2. The CDR3 consists of 16 residues. With 7 bases clipped from V and 5 bases from J, the junction kept 11 bases outside the gene matches. CDR1 is SGHVS, CDR2 FQNEAQ, per germline. CDR3 DNA: TGTGCCAGCATGAGTGGCCTAGCGGGGGGGCTGGAGACCCAGTACTTC. This sequence encodes CASMSGLAGGLETQYF.

The J gene is TRBJ2-4, the V gene TRBV23-1; 11 bases align to TRBD1. TRBV23-1 falls under the ORF class, with uncertain function. This CDR3 region has 18 residues. V trimming: 6 bases; J trimming: 2 bases; junction bases outside the gene matches: 12. The CDR3, as DNA: TGCGCCAGCAGCCTTCGGGACAGGGGGTCTGGGACCAAAAACATTCAGTACTTC. Amino acids: CASSLRDRGSGTKNIQYF.

The rearrangement uses TRBV5-4 and TRBJ1-1; tentatively, D is TRBD1 (5 bases). Germline-derived CDR1 and CDR2 are SGHNT and YYREEE (reference sequence). The CDR3 loop spans 16 amino acids. The V end was cut by 3 bases, the J end by 4 bases, with 19 bases between. Written as DNA, the CDR3 is TGTGCCAGCAGCTGGGGCAGTGCCGGGATGGGCACTGAAGCTTTCTTT. Encoded protein: CASSWGSAGMGTEAFF.

In its sample, this clone was seen once. J is TRBJ1-1 and V is TRBV6-1; D remains ambiguous. Germline-derived CDR1 and CDR2 are MNHNS and SASEGT. The V gene lost 3 bases and the J gene lost 4 bases, with 12 bases spanning the gap. CDR3 length: 14 amino acids. CDR3 DNA: TGTGCCAGCAGTGACAGTCCATCTTCCACTGAAGCTTTCTTT. This sequence encodes CASSDSPSSTEAFF.

The chain recombines TRBV7-9 with TRBJ2-7; D is possibly TRBD1 or TRBD2 (6 bases each). Deletions cut 5 bases from V and 2 bases from J, with 13 bases between. This CDR3 is built from 14 residues. Germline V gene lookup returns CDR1 SEHNR and CDR2 FQNEAQ (reference sequence). The CDR3 protein is CASSPPGATYEQYF. The CDR3, as DNA: TGTGCCAGCAGCCCACCGGGGGCCACCTACGAGCAGTACTTC.

The chain employs TRBV5-1 and TRBJ2-3; no reliable D call. The CDR3 contains 14 residues. Germline V lookup: CDR1 SGHRS, CDR2 YFSETQ. The V and J ends lost 0 bases and 1 base respectively, with 6 bases between them. Here the CDR3 reads CASSLAVGTDTQYF. In DNA form, the CDR3 reads TGCGCCAGCAGCTTGGCGGTAGGCACAGATACGCAGTATTTT.

The chain joins TRBV27 to TRBJ1-5; no firm D call. Trimming removed 1 base at V and 8 bases at J, with 6 bases between. CDR1 MNHEY and CDR2 SMNVEV come from the germline V gene (reference sequence). This CDR3 spans 12 amino acids. Here the CDR3 DNA reads TGTGCCAGCAGTTTATGGGGTGAGCCCCAGCATTTT. Its translation is CASSLWGEPQHF.

To note about this clone: This same CDR3 is encoded by further DNA sequences in the sample. The J gene is TRBJ1-1, the V gene TRBV19; D is ambiguous. Looked up from germline, CDR1 is LNHDA and CDR2 is SQIVND (reference sequence). Trimming took 3 bases from V and 1 from J, leaving 6 bases between them. This CDR3 comprises 13 residues. As DNA, the CDR3 is TGTGCCAGTAGTATTCGGGGGAACACTGAAGCTTTCTTT. Its translation is CASSIRGNTEAFF.

The chain joins TRBV2 to TRBJ2-1; D possibly matches TRBD1 or TRBD2 (5 bases each). Germline V gene data show CDR1 as SNHLY and CDR2 as FYNNEI. The CDR3 runs 15 residues. The V and J ends lost 6 bases and 6 bases respectively, with 18 bases between them. The CDR3 loop reads CASREPGLDFNEQFF. The CDR3 bases are TGTGCCAGCAGGGAACCGGGGCTAGACTTCAATGAGCAGTTCTTC.

In its sample, this clone was seen once. V is TRBV18 and J is TRBJ1-1; D is ambiguous. This CDR3 has 13 amino acids. Per the germline V gene, CDR1 is KGHSH and CDR2 is LQKENI. Between the trimmed V and J ends, which lost 3 bases and 2 bases, there was a span of 7 bases. The CDR3 loop is CASSPGGNTEAFF. CDR3 sequence (DNA): TGTGCCAGCTCACCCGGTGGAAACACTGAAGCTTTCTTT. Based on the CDR3 plus reference TRBV18 and TRBJ1-1, the full variable domain is NAGVMQNPRHLVRRRGQEARLRCSPMKGHSHVYWYRQLPEEGLKFMVYLQKENIIDESGMPKERFSAEFPKEGPSILRIQQVVRGDSAAYFCASSPGGNTEAFFGQGTRLTVV.

This chain uses TRBV7-6 with TRBJ1-2; 9 bases map to TRBD1. The CDR3 covers 13 residues. The germline V gene encodes CDR1 SGHVS and CDR2 FNYEAQ. V shed 5 bases and J 6 bases; nucleotides not matched to a gene: 4. CDR3 DNA: TGTGCCAGCAGCAGGACAGGGGAGAATGGCTACACCTTC. Protein sequence: CASSRTGENGYTF.

The chain is built from TRBV15 and TRBJ2-7; D is perhaps TRBD1 (7 bases). The CDR3 is 14 residues long. V lost 4 bases and J 3 bases, leaving 13 bases between the germline ends. Germline lookup yields CDR1 LNHNV and CDR2 YYDKDF (reference sequence). CDR3 sequence (DNA): TGTGCCACCAGCAACGCAGGGGGGAACTACGAGCAGTACTTC. This encodes CATSNAGGNYEQYF.

The chain couples TRBV6-5 to TRBJ2-5; 7 nucleotides agree with TRBD2. The CDR3 contains 14 residues. J lost 4 bases, V lost 0 bases, and 2 bases had no gene match. The germline V gene has CDR1 MNHEY and CDR2 SVGAGI. CDR3 sequence (DNA): TGTGCCAGCAGTTACTCGGGAGGGACAGAGACCCAGTACTTC. Translating gives CASSYSGGTETQYF.

The chain has TRBV29-1 and TRBJ2-1; 7 positions match TRBD1. There are 13 residues in the CDR3. CDR1 is SQVTM and CDR2 is ANQGSEA in the germline V gene. The V segment lost 7 bases and the J segment 2 bases; nucleotides outside the gene matches: 5. CDR3 loop: CSGGQETYNEQFF. The CDR3 DNA sequence: TGCAGCGGTGGACAGGAGACCTACAATGAGCAGTTCTTC.

The chain links TRBV9 to TRBJ2-3; D is unresolved. The germline V gene has CDR1 SGDLS and CDR2 YYNGEE. Trimming took off 0 bases at V and 2 bases at J, with 1 base between the two ends. This CDR3 is 12 amino acids long. DNA of the CDR3: TGTGCCAGCAGCGTAGCCACAGATACGCAGTATTTT. Translating it yields CASSVATDTQYF.

The genes are TRBV5-8 and TRBJ2-5; TRBD1 agrees at 9 bases. This CDR3 is 16 amino acids long. V lost 0 bases and J lost 1; bases outside the gene matches: 4. The germline V gene encodes CDR1 SGHTS and CDR2 YDEGEE. The CDR3 bases are TGTGCCAGCAGCTTGGAGGGGGACAGGGTCCAAGAGACCCAGTACTTC. It is translated as CASSLEGDRVQETQYF.

V usage is TRBV7-8 and J usage is TRBJ2-3; 7 positions agree with TRBD1. The V gene end was trimmed by 0 bases and the J gene end by 5 bases; junction bases not matched to a gene: 8. Germline V gives CDR1 SGHVS, CDR2 FQNEAQ. The CDR3 spans 16 residues. For the CDR3, the DNA is TGTGCCAGCAGCTTAGCAACCGGGGCAGGGGGAGATACGCAGTATTTT. The encoded protein is CASSLATGAGGDTQYF.